This T cell receptor beta chain derives from a study of human T cells and chemical hapten exposure (dated by TCRdb to the early 2020s). Some background on the complete study: For sensitization, 2% DPC in acetone was applied to a roughly 2 cm by roughly 2 cm area of upper inner arm skin. Libraries were combined into a pool for sequencing, and differences in TCR yield between samples came mainly from small differences in library volumes within the pool. The study tracked peripheral blood TCR repertoire changes in vivo during primary and secondary sensitization to the hapten diphenylcyclopropenone (DPC) in alopecia patients. The mostly female patient cohort included alopecia areata with under or over 50% scalp involvement, alopecia totalis and alopecia universalis. Blood for TCR sequencing was provided by twenty-nine alopecia patients at one to four time points (pre-sensitization, 2, 6 and 24 weeks). Throughout the approximately 22-week study period, patients were also given weekly therapeutic DPC doses on the scalp. Blood samples were taken from patients before sensitization (week 0) and at 2, 6 and about 24 weeks after DPC sensitization. Patch testing was performed on the upper back with Finn chambers containing 0.01% DPC, and the patch tests were scored after 6 days according to International Contact Dermatitis Research Group standards.

The investigation overall reported the following: Expanded TCRs formed significantly more large CDR3 similarity clusters than pre-sensitization or healthy control sets, consistent with antigen-driven responses. Alopecia, a presumed autoimmune disease, was present in all patients, so the immune response of the patients might differ from that of healthy individuals. Patch test score correlated positively with the number of PT1 expanded TCRs, reaching significance at thresholds 8, 16 and 32 but not at 4. The number of TCRs above 1 in 1000 frequency did not change with DPC sensitization; there was no evidence of global repertoire structure alterations. After repeated subsampling, changes were observed in the strength of the expansion versus patch-test correlation and in the threshold at which the correlation became significant.

This specimen's time point label, interpreted: patch test 2, 6 weeks after DPC sensitization. Read against the paper, the sample's treatment or condition label means: therapeutic diphenylcyclopropenone sensitization with weekly scalp DPC. At each patch-test visit, blood was drawn before the patch test was applied. Patients were considered eligible if aged 18 to 70, diagnosed with alopecia and deemed suitable for DPC therapy, and patients were excluded if pregnant. Total RNA was extracted from unfractionated whole blood that had been collected in Tempus Blood RNA tubes. Library prep was done by RACE. The sample was run on a NextSeq 500. During library preparation, unique molecular identifiers were attached to individual cDNA molecules so that TCRs could be counted in a quantitative, reproducible way. Each blood RNA sample was used to sequence both TCR alpha and TCR beta chains. Per the original workflow: Samples had a median of roughly 91,000 TCRs, with a range from roughly 23,224 to 700,000. V, J and CDR3 annotation of the TCR reads was carried out using the Decombinator software suite. Every sample was subsampled to the same number of TCRs (28,000) for the PS versus PT1 abundance plots. Expanded TCRs were defined as absent before sensitization and observed at least eight times at the 2-week time point. TCRdb passed the public sequencing reads through fastp at Q25 and MiXCR, retaining productive beta sequences. Each entry is one CDR3 protein sequence, shown with its most common DNA and genes. The V and J calls were not made by the authors but by TCRdb's processing. The sample table records a few hundred thousand distinct CDR3 sequences; about 6% of these occur just once. The top ten clonotypes cover roughly 5.4% of the sample.

Comment on this clonotype: It lacks a known antigen. No base-level quality is on record; no much larger clone is a single base apart.

The cysteine opens and the phenylalanine closes a CDR3 of 13 amino acids. Kept here is only the CDR3 DNA, which spans 39 bases and is read in frame from base 1. Trimming at the junction amounts to 4 bases on V and 5 bases on J, and the germline ends lie 9 bases apart. CDR1 SNHLY and CDR2 FYNNEI were looked up in the germline V gene. Sequenced here: whole blood, sampled in connection with sensitization to the hapten diphenylcyclopropenone (DPC). The rearranged segments are TRBV2 and TRBJ2-4; TRBD2 is a weak D gene call, 5 bases matching. The receptor's source is a woman aged 18-29 years with alopecia areata. Some clones in this sample may be carry-over from other donors' samples. The base sequence is TGTGCCAGCAGTGTAGGGAGAGAAAACATTCAGTACTTC. This is translated as CASSVGRENIQYF.